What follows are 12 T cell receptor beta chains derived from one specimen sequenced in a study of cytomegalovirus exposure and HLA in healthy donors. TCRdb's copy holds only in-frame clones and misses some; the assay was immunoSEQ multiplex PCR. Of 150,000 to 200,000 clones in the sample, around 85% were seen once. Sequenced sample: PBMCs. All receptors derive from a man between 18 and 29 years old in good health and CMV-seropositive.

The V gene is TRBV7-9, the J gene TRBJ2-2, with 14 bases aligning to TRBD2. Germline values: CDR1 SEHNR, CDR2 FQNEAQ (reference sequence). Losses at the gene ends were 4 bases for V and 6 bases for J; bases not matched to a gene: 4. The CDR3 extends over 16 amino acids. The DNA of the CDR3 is TGTGCCAGCAGCTCATGGACTAGCGGGAGGTCCGGGGAGCTGTTTTTT. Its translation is CASSSWTSGRSGELFF. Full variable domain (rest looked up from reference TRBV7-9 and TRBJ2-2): DTGVSQNPRHKITKRGQNVTFRCDPISEHNRLYWYRQTLGQGPEFLTYFQNEAQLEKSRLLSDRFSAERPKGSFSTLEIQRTEQGDSAMYLCASSSWTSGRSGELFFGEGSRLTVL.

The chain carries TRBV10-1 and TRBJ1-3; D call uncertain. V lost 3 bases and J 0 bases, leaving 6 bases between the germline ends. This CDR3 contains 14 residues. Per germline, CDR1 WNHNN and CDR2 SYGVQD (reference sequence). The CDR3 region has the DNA TGCGCCAGCAGTGATCGGGGCTCTGGAAACACCATATATTTT. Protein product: CASSDRGSGNTIYF.

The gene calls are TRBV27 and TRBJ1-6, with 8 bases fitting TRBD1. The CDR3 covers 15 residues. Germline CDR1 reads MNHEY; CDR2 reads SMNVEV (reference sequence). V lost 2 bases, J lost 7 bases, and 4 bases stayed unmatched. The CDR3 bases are TGTGCCAGCAGTTTAGGACAGGGTGAAAATTCACCCCTCCACTTT. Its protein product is CASSLGQGENSPLHF.

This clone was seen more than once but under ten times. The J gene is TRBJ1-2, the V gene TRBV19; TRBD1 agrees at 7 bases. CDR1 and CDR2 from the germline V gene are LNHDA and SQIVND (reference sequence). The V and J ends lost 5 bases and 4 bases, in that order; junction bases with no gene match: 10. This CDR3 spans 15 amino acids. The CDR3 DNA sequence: TGTGCCAGTAGTCCTTCGACAGGGCGGGTCTATGGCTACACCTTC. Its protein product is CASSPSTGRVYGYTF. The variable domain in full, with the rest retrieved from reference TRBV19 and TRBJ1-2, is DGGITQSPKYLFRKEGQNVTLSCEQNLNHDAMYWYRQDPGQGLRLIYYSQIVNDFQKGDIAEGYSVSREKKESFPLTVTSAQKNPTAFYLCASSPSTGRVYGYTFGSGTRLTVV.

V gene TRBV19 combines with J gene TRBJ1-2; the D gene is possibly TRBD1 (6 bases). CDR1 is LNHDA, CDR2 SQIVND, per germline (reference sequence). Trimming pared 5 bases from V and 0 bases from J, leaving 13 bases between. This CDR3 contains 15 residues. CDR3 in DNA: TGTGCCAGTAGTCTACAGACAGGCCCTAACTATGGCTACACCTTC. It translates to CASSLQTGPNYGYTF.

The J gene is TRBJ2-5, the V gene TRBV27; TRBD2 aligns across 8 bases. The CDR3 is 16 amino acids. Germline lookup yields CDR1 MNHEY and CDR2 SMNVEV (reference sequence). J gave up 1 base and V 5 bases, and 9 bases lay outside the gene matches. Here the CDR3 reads CASSPISGNPQETQYF. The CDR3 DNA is TGTGCCAGCAGTCCGATTAGCGGGAACCCCCAAGAGACCCAGTACTTC.

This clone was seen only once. CDR3 coding DNA: TGCAGCGCCCAGGAGGACTACAATGAGCAGTTCTTC. Translated: CSAQEDYNEQFF. J is TRBJ2-1 and V is TRBV29-1; possible D gene TRBD2, 5 bases. This CDR3 is built from 12 residues. The germline V gene encodes CDR1 SQVTM and CDR2 ANQGSEA. The V gene lost 7 bases and the J gene lost 3 bases, with 10 bases spanning the gap.

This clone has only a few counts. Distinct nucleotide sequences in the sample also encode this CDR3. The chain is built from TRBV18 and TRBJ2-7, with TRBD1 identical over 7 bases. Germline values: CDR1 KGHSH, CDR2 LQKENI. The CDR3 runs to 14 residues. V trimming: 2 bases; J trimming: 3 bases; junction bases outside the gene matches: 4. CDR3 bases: TGTGCCAGCTCACCAGGGACAGTATTCTACGAGCAGTACTTC. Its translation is CASSPGTVFYEQYF.

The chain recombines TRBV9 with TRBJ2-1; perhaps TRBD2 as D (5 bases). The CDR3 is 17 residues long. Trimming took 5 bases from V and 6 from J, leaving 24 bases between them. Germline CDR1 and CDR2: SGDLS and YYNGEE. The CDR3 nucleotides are TGTGCCAGCAGGCCAGTCGGCGGCGGAGAGGGCTCCAATGAGCAGTTCTTC. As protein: CASRPVGGGEGSNEQFF. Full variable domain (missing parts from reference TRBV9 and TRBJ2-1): DSGVTQTPKHLITATGQRVTLRCSPRSGDLSVYWYQQSLDQGLQFLIQYYNGEERAKGNILERFSAQQFPDLHSELNLSSLELGDSALYFCASRPVGGGEGSNEQFFGPGTRLTVL.

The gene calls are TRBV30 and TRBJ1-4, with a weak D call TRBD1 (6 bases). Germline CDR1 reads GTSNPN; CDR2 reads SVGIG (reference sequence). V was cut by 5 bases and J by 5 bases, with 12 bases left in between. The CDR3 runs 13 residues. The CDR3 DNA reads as TGTGCCTGGGGGGCGGGGGCAAATGAAAAACTGTTTTTT. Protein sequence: CAWGAGANEKLFF.

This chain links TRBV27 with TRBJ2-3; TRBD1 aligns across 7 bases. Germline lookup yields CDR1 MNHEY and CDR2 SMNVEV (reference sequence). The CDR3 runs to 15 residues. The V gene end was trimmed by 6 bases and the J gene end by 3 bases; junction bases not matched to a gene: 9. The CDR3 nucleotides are TGTGCCAGCAGCCCTTGGGGCAGGGGGACAGATACGCAGTATTTT. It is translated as CASSPWGRGTDTQYF.

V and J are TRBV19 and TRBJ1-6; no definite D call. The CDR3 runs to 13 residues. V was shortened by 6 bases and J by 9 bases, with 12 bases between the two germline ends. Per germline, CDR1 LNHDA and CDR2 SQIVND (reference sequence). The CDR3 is CASSPRALSPLHF. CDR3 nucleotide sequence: TGTGCCAGTAGCCCCCGCGCCCTTTCACCCCTCCACTTT.